These 3 T cell receptor beta chains were all obtained from the same sample, sequenced in a study of technical replicates of blood from a few donors (dated by TCRdb to 2015 to 2018). The library was produced with the immunoSEQ multiplex PCR assay. As stored in TCRdb, this immuneACCESS dataset retains in-frame rearrangements with V and J assigned. A fraction of the clones does not appear; measured against another copy, unresolved V genes explain less than half of the discrepancy, and the remainder lacks a known reason. A total of tens of thousands of clones appear in this sample, over 80% of them only once. In total, the top ten clones hold roughly 0.25% of the sample. Sequencing was performed on T cells isolated from PBMCs. The source of these receptors is a human donor in good health.

This sequence joins TRBV5-1 and TRBJ2-7, with D possibly being TRBD2 (6 bases). V was shortened by 7 bases and J by 3 bases, with 14 bases between the two germline ends. The CDR3 consists of 13 residues. The germline CDR1 and CDR2 sequences are SGHRS and YFSETQ. The DNA for the CDR3 is TGCGCCAGCGGGGGGACCGGGCGCTACGAGCAGTACTTC. Residues: CASGGTGRYEQYF.

The gene calls are TRBV19 and TRBJ2-1; D may be TRBD1 (6 bases). CDR3 length: 14 residues. Trimming removed 3 bases at V and 5 bases at J, with 11 bases between. Germline CDR1 is LNHDA and CDR2 is SQIVND (reference sequence). The CDR3 nucleotides are TGTGCCAGTAGTATCAGGGGATGGGACAATGAGCAGTTCTTC. This codes for CASSIRGWDNEQFF.

J is TRBJ2-1 and V is TRBV27; D call uncertain. The CDR3 is 11 amino acids. Germline CDR1 reads MNHEY; CDR2 reads SMNVEV (reference sequence). V was shortened by 7 bases and J by 3 bases, with 4 bases between the two germline ends. Here the CDR3 DNA reads TGTGCCAGCATTTACTACAATGAGCAGTTCTTC. Protein: CASIYYNEQFF.